The 16 T cell receptor beta chains listed next were all sequenced from one sample in a study of a mutant IDH1 vaccine in newly diagnosed glioma. As to time point: week 23, last vaccination. Each vaccine dose was 300 ug of mutant IDH1 20-mer peptide, with topical imiquimod. The data were produced by immunoSEQ multiplex PCR, yet TCRdb's version contains in-frame clones alone and is incomplete. The sample lists about 30,000 clones, roughly 90% occurring once. For these receptors, no antigen is known. Here the sequenced sample was PBMCs, taken from a glioma patient whose treatment included an IDH1 peptide vaccine. The source of these receptors is a man in his forties or fifties with glioma.

The genes are TRBV5-5 and TRBJ1-2, with TRBD1 as a possible D gene (5 bases). There are 14 residues in the CDR3. In germline, CDR1 is SGHKS, CDR2 YYEKEE (reference sequence). V was shortened by 3 bases and J by 3 bases, with 12 bases between the two germline ends. The CDR3 region has the DNA TGTGCCAGCAGCTCCTGGGGGACCTACTATGGCTACACCTTC. This encodes CASSSWGTYYGYTF.

This clone was picked up one time. The CDR3 nucleotides are TGTGCCAGCAGCTATGGACAGAGCAATCAGCCCCAGCATTTT. Its translation is CASSYGQSNQPQHF. The chain employs TRBV7-9 and TRBJ1-5; D possibly corresponds to TRBD1 (6 bases). V was pared by 4 bases and J by 1 base, with 8 bases between. This CDR3 comprises 14 residues. CDR1 and CDR2 (germline): SEHNR, FQNEAQ (reference sequence).

V usage is TRBV5-6 and J usage is TRBJ1-2, with a possible D match to TRBD1 (6 bases). The CDR3 loop spans 18 amino acids. CDR1 and CDR2 from the germline V gene are SGHDT and YYEEEE. The V end lost 1 base, the J end lost 2 bases, and 21 bases lay between the germline ends. Here the CDR3 reads CASSLYRAAEQGNYGYTF. The CDR3 bases are TGTGCCAGCAGCTTGTATCGGGCGGCTGAGCAGGGGAACTATGGCTACACCTTC.

The genes are TRBV28 and TRBJ1-5; D possibly corresponds to TRBD1 (6 bases). Germline assignment: CDR1 MDHEN and CDR2 SYDVKM. This CDR3 contains 17 residues. V gave up 6 bases and J gave up 1 base, with 19 bases separating them. The CDR3 loop is CASSLLSSGASNQPQHF. In DNA form, the CDR3 reads TGTGCCAGCAGCCTACTATCGTCAGGGGCGAGCAATCAGCCCCAGCATTTT.

V usage is TRBV5-5 and J usage is TRBJ1-2, with D perhaps matching TRBD1 (5 bases). V was trimmed by 3 bases and J by 8 bases, leaving 17 bases between them. This CDR3 comprises 14 residues. The germline CDR1 and CDR2 sequences are SGHKS and YYEKEE (reference sequence). The CDR3 loop reads CASSSGTSVSGYTF. In DNA, the CDR3 is TGTGCCAGCAGCTCCGGGACGTCCGTCAGCGGCTACACCTTC.

The chain joins TRBV10-3 to TRBJ2-3; TRBD2 matches 13 bases. The ends lost 5 bases at V and 7 bases at J; junction bases unmatched: 6. This CDR3 contains 15 residues. Germline loops: CDR1 ENHRY, CDR2 SYGVKD. In nucleotides, the CDR3 is TGTGCCATCAGTCCACTAGCGGGGGGGCCATATACGCAGTATTTT. It specifies CAISPLAGGPYTQYF.

This clone was recorded only once. In DNA, the CDR3 is TGTGCCAGCAGCTTAGGGTACACCGGGGAGCTGTTTTTT. This sequence encodes CASSLGYTGELFF. This rearrangement joins TRBV11-2 to TRBJ2-2; D is undetermined. The CDR3 totals 13 residues. Germline CDR1 reads SGHAT; CDR2 reads FQNNGV. Between the trimmed V and J ends, which lost 1 base and 3 bases, there was a span of 3 bases.

This clone has only one observation. CDR3 DNA sequence: TGCAGCGTTGTCCCCGACAGGACGGGAAGAAACACCATATATTTT. Its translation: CSVVPDRTGRNTIYF. V and J are TRBV29-1 and TRBJ1-3; D perhaps matches TRBD1 (6 bases). Germline-derived CDR1 and CDR2 are SQVTM and ANQGSEA. The CDR3 is made up of 15 amino acids. The V and J ends lost 4 bases and 5 bases respectively, with 18 bases between them.

The chain joins TRBV19 to TRBJ2-6; 9 nucleotides match TRBD1. Per germline, CDR1 LNHDA and CDR2 SQIVND (reference sequence). The CDR3 runs 20 residues. Trimming cost V 4 bases and J 0 bases; bases outside gene matches: 13. CDR3 nucleotide sequence: TGTGCCAGTAGTAGGGGACAGGGAGGAGAGGGGGGCTCTGGGGCCAACGTCCTGACTTTC. It translates to CASSRGQGGEGGSGANVLTF.

This clone was found a few times. V is TRBV6-4 and J is TRBJ2-2; D gene ambiguous. The V gene's germline CDR1 is MRHNA and CDR2 SNTAGT. Trimming removed 0 bases from V and 4 bases from J, with 3 bases in between. The CDR3 is made up of 13 amino acids. The chain's CDR3 is CASSDSSTGELFF. CDR3 bases: TGTGCCAGCAGTGACTCTAGCACCGGGGAGCTGTTTTTT.

CDR3 coding DNA: TGTGCCAGTAGTATCTCCGCTAGCGGGAGAGGAAATGAGCAGTTCTTC. This sequence encodes CASSISASGRGNEQFF. The chain carries TRBV19 and TRBJ2-1, with 10 bases that match TRBD2. This CDR3 has 16 residues. Trimming cost V 3 bases and J 7 bases; bases outside gene matches: 9. Germline V gives CDR1 LNHDA, CDR2 SQIVND (reference sequence).

The chain uses TRBV7-8 and TRBJ1-4, with 7 nucleotides matching TRBD1. The CDR3 is 20 amino acids. Germline V lookup: CDR1 SGHVS, CDR2 FQNEAQ. Trimming removed 1 base from V and 0 bases from J; junction bases left unmatched: 14. The CDR3 sequence: CASSLDENVRGSSTNEKLFF. CDR3 sequence (DNA): TGTGCCAGCAGCTTAGATGAGAATGTCAGGGGGTCATCAACTAATGAAAAACTGTTTTTT. Looking up the rest from reference TRBV7-8 and TRBJ1-4 gives the full variable domain: GAGVSQSPRYKVAKRGQDVALRCDPISGHVSLFWYQQALGQGPEFLTYFQNEAQLDKSGLPSDRFFAERPEGSVSTLKIQRTQQEDSAVYLCASSLDENVRGSSTNEKLFFGSGTQLSVL.

The chain recombines TRBV25-1 with TRBJ2-3, with 9 bases aligning to TRBD2. The CDR3 contains 17 residues. V lost 1 base and J lost 3; bases outside the gene matches: 8. From germline, CDR1 is MGHDK and CDR2 SYGVNS. DNA of the CDR3: TGTGCCAGCAGTGAATTGGGGCTTGCGGGAGGGACAGATACGCAGTATTTT. Translated, it gives CASSELGLAGGTDTQYF.

Here the CDR3 reads CASSVSGRSETQYF. The CDR3 DNA reads TGTGCCAGCAGCGTTAGCGGGCGCTCGGAGACCCAGTACTTC. The J gene is TRBJ2-5, the V gene TRBV9, with 7 bases matching TRBD2. This CDR3 has 14 residues. V lost 2 bases and J lost 5; bases outside the gene matches: 6. Germline CDR1 reads SGDLS; CDR2 reads YYNGEE.

This chain joins TRBV10-2 and TRBJ1-5; D gene unclear. The CDR3 is made up of 14 amino acids. In germline, CDR1 is WSHSY, CDR2 SAAADI. V was trimmed by 3 bases and J by 4 bases, leaving 10 bases between them. This CDR3 reads CASSEHAGNQPQHF. In nucleotides, the CDR3 is TGCGCCAGCAGTGAACACGCAGGAAATCAGCCCCAGCATTTT.

V and J are TRBV10-3 and TRBJ1-1; 7 bases align to TRBD1. CDR1 and CDR2 (germline): ENHRY, SYGVKD. This CDR3 spans 15 amino acids. J was trimmed by 1 base and V by 4 bases; bases with no gene match: 6. CDR3 region: CAISGRQGGNTEAFF. Here the CDR3 DNA reads TGTGCCATCAGTGGTCGACAGGGCGGGAACACTGAAGCTTTCTTT.